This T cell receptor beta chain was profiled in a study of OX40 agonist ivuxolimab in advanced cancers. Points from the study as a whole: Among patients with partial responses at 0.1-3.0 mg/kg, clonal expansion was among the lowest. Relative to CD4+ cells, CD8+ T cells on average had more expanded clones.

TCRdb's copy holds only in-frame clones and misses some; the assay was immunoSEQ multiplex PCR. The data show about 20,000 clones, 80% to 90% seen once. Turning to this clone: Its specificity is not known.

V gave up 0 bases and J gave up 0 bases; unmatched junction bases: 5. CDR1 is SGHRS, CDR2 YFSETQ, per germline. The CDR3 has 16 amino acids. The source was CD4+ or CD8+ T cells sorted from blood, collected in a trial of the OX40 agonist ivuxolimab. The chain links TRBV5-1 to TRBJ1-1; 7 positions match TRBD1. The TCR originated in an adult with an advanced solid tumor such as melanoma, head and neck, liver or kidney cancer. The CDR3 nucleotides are TGCGCCAGCAGCTTGGTTTCAGGGGGAGTGAACACTGAAGCTTTCTTT. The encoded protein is CASSLVSGGVNTEAFF.